The 14 T cell receptor beta chains listed next were all sequenced from one sample in a study of cytomegalovirus exposure and HLA in healthy donors (dated by TCRdb to about 2017). The library was prepared using the immunoSEQ multiplex PCR assay. TCRdb limited this immuneACCESS table to in-frame rearrangements with V and J called. A share of clones is missing; checked studies link under half to unresolved V genes, and the rest is unexplained. The sample includes more than 120,000 clones, with around 87% observed a single time. Roughly 10% of the sample lies in the top ten. The source material was PBMCs. The receptors originated from a man between 18 and 29 years old in good health and CMV-seropositive.

The rearrangement uses TRBV6-1 and TRBJ2-5; 10 nucleotides align to TRBD1. This CDR3 region has 15 residues. V gave up 8 bases and J gave up 5 bases; unmatched junction bases: 11. From germline, CDR1 is MNHNS and CDR2 SASEGT. The CDR3 region is CASLGQGYLGETQYF. The CDR3 region has the DNA TGTGCCAGCCTGGGACAGGGGTATTTGGGGGAGACCCAGTACTTC.

The J gene is TRBJ2-2, the V gene TRBV5-1, with D possibly TRBD2 on 6 matching bases. Germline CDR1 and CDR2: SGHRS and YFSETQ. Trimming took 0 bases from V and 4 from J, leaving 13 bases between them. CDR3 size: 16 residues. The CDR3 reads CASSLALAIGTGELFF. CDR3 DNA sequence: TGCGCCAGCAGCTTGGCGCTAGCGATAGGCACCGGGGAGCTGTTTTTT.

The chain has TRBV18 and TRBJ2-6, with a possible D match to TRBD1 (5 bases). The V gene's germline CDR1 is KGHSH and CDR2 LQKENI. The CDR3 is 18 residues long. Trimming took 0 bases from V and 1 from J, leaving 13 bases between them. The CDR3: CASSPPAQGLSGANVLTF. The DNA of the CDR3 is TGTGCCAGCTCACCACCTGCGCAGGGTCTTTCTGGGGCCAACGTCCTGACTTTC.

The V and J genes are TRBV19 and TRBJ2-7; maybe TRBD1 (6 bases). This CDR3 is 12 amino acids long. V was shortened by 8 bases and J by 5 bases, with 13 bases between the two germline ends. Germline-derived CDR1 and CDR2 are LNHDA and SQIVND (reference sequence). The CDR3 loop reads CASEGRGDEQYF. CDR3 bases: TGTGCCAGTGAGGGCAGGGGAGACGAGCAGTACTTC.

The chain employs TRBV19 and TRBJ1-1; the D gene is possibly TRBD1 (6 bases). The CDR3 totals 15 residues. CDR1 and CDR2 (germline): LNHDA, SQIVND (reference sequence). The germline V and J ends were trimmed by 1 base and 0 bases, with 9 bases remaining between them. CDR3 sequence: CASSIGGPMNTEAFF. In nucleotides, the CDR3 is TGTGCCAGTAGTATAGGGGGGCCTATGAACACTGAAGCTTTCTTT. The variable domain in full, completed from reference TRBV19 and TRBJ1-1, reads DGGITQSPKYLFRKEGQNVTLSCEQNLNHDAMYWYRQDPGQGLRLIYYSQIVNDFQKGDIAEGYSVSREKKESFPLTVTSAQKNPTAFYLCASSIGGPMNTEAFFGQGTRLTVV.

V is TRBV5-1 and J is TRBJ1-4; D is unresolved. Trimming cost V 4 bases and J 7 bases, with 14 bases left between them. The CDR3 is 14 residues long. Germline CDR1 and CDR2: SGHRS and YFSETQ. Written as DNA, the CDR3 is TGCGCCAGCAGCCTCGCGTGGTTTGGTGAAAAACTGTTTTTT. As protein: CASSLAWFGEKLFF.

This sequence joins TRBV7-6 and TRBJ2-2, with 7 nucleotides matching TRBD1. The J segment lost 4 bases and the V segment lost 5 bases, leaving 7 bases of the junction unmatched. Per the germline V gene, CDR1 is SGHVS and CDR2 is FNYEAQ. The CDR3 loop spans 15 amino acids. The CDR3 region has the DNA TGTGCCAGCAGCACCCGACAGGGTCGCACCGGGGAGCTGTTTTTT. The encoded protein is CASSTRQGRTGELFF. Full variable domain (rest looked up from reference TRBV7-6 and TRBJ2-2): GAGVSQSPRYKVTKRGQDVALRCDPISGHVSLYWYRQALGQGPEFLTYFNYEAQQDKSGLPNDRFSAERPEGSISTLTIQRTEQRDSAMYRCASSTRQGRTGELFFGEGSRLTVL.

The chain uses TRBV19 and TRBJ2-7, with a weak D call TRBD2 (5 bases). Trimming cost V 5 bases and J 6 bases, with 23 bases left between them. Germline assignment: CDR1 LNHDA and CDR2 SQIVND (reference sequence). CDR3 length: 16 residues. CDR3 protein: CASSPEATAKSPEQYF. The CDR3 region has the DNA TGTGCCAGTAGTCCGGAGGCGACCGCTAAATCCCCCGAGCAGTACTTC. Full variable domain (remainder filled in from reference TRBV19 and TRBJ2-7): DGGITQSPKYLFRKEGQNVTLSCEQNLNHDAMYWYRQDPGQGLRLIYYSQIVNDFQKGDIAEGYSVSREKKESFPLTVTSAQKNPTAFYLCASSPEATAKSPEQYFGPGTRLTVT.

V gene TRBV27 combines with J gene TRBJ2-5, with 9 bases fitting TRBD2. V was pared by 2 bases and J by 5 bases, with 6 bases of the junction left unmatched. CDR1 MNHEY and CDR2 SMNVEV come from the germline V gene (reference sequence). The CDR3 is made up of 15 amino acids. This CDR3 reads CASSLLAGSRETQYF. In DNA, the CDR3 is TGTGCCAGCAGTTTACTAGCGGGGTCGCGGGAGACCCAGTACTTC.

CDR3 region: CASSVKGTHGYTF. Here the CDR3 DNA reads TGTGCCAGCAGTGTAAAGGGGACTCATGGCTACACCTTC. The chain employs TRBV2 and TRBJ1-2; tentative D call: TRBD1 (5 bases). V dropped 4 bases and J dropped 6 bases, with 12 bases sitting between them. This CDR3 spans 13 amino acids. The germline V gene has CDR1 SNHLY and CDR2 FYNNEI.

The J gene is TRBJ2-1, the V gene TRBV9; 9 nucleotides agree with TRBD1. Per the germline V gene, CDR1 is SGDLS and CDR2 is YYNGEE. The CDR3 is 16 residues long. After removal of 3 bases from V and 8 bases from J, the junction contained 12 bases not matched to a gene. The CDR3 is CASSAWDRVAMDEQFF. The CDR3 DNA reads TGTGCCAGCAGCGCCTGGGACAGGGTGGCAATGGATGAGCAGTTCTTC.

The chain employs TRBV29-1 and TRBJ1-2, with 10 nucleotides matching TRBD1. Germline V CDR1 and CDR2: SQVTM, ANQGSEA. J was trimmed by 6 bases and V by 4 bases; bases with no gene match: 11. CDR3 length: 15 residues. The CDR3 DNA follows: TGCAGCGTTGTCGCCCCCCTCGGGACAGGGGATGGCTACACCTTC. Its protein is CSVVAPLGTGDGYTF.

J is TRBJ2-7 and V is TRBV10-2, with 8 bases matching TRBD1. V lost 7 bases, J lost 3 bases, and 17 bases stayed unmatched. CDR1 and CDR2 (germline): WSHSY, SAAADI. The CDR3 loop spans 17 amino acids. The CDR3 is CASTLRSTGANIYEQYF. The DNA for the CDR3 is TGCGCCAGCACTTTAAGGTCGACAGGGGCCAACATCTACGAGCAGTACTTC.

This clone is a singleton in its sample. CDR3 residues: CASSTQTVTDTQYF. CDR3 in DNA: TGTGCCAGCAGCACGCAGACAGTTACAGATACGCAGTATTTT. This rearrangement joins TRBV9 to TRBJ2-3; maybe TRBD1 (5 bases). The CDR3 is 14 residues long. Germline CDR1 and CDR2: SGDLS and YYNGEE. Trimming pared 4 bases from V and 3 bases from J, leaving 12 bases between.